The 21 T cell receptor beta chains in this list originate from one sample, sequenced in a study of blood T cells in healthy people across ages (dated by TCRdb to about 2015). Libraries came from 5' RACE. The instrument was an Illumina HiSeq 2500. A second roughly 6 to 12 cycle PCR used a sample-barcoded 5' primer and a J-beta primer mix. TCRdb itself trimmed the public reads at Q25 with fastp, ran MiXCR and retained productive beta chains. Duplicate CDR3 protein sequences are folded into a single record with the most common DNA and genes. Present in this sample are over a million distinct CDR3 sequences, approximately 26% of which were seen just once. Less than 0.75% of the sample rests with the top ten. These sequences were also reported in another study, on T cells of mothers and their children.

Material: blood. The source is a girl aged 2-10 years in good health.

J is TRBJ2-5 and V is TRBV12-3 or TRBV12-4; D unclear. This CDR3 has 13 residues. V was clipped by 1 base and J by 3 bases, with 6 bases between them. CDR3 nucleotide sequence: TGTGCCAGCAGTTTAGGGGCCAAAGAGACCCAGTACTTC. Translating gives CASSLGAKETQYF.

This clonotype was counted only a few times. This sequence joins TRBV6-5 and TRBJ2-3; TRBD2 is a possible D gene (5 bases). Deletions cut 5 bases from V and 0 bases from J, with 15 bases between. Germline CDR1 reads MNHEY; CDR2 reads SVGAGI. CDR3 length: 16 residues. DNA for the CDR3: TGTGCCAGCAGTCTAGGACGGCGGACTAGCACAGATACGCAGTATTTT. It translates to CASSLGRRTSTDTQYF.

The V and J genes are TRBV7-3 and TRBJ2-3; 7 nucleotides agree with TRBD1. The CDR3 consists of 13 residues. After removal of 5 bases from V and 10 bases from J, the junction contained 9 bases not matched to a gene. The V gene's germline CDR1 is SGHTA and CDR2 FQGTGA. The CDR3 reads CASSPRQGTSQYF. Here the CDR3 DNA reads TGTGCCAGCAGCCCAAGACAGGGTACCTCGCAGTATTTT.

The chain carries TRBV6-1 and TRBJ1-1; D gene ambiguous. In germline, CDR1 is MNHNS, CDR2 SASEGT. V was clipped by 7 bases and J by 5 bases, with 17 bases between them. This CDR3 is 14 amino acids long. CDR3: CASTTASMPTEAFF. The CDR3 coding sequence is TGTGCCAGCACCACCGCAAGTATGCCAACTGAAGCTTTCTTT.

This clonotype appeared a few times. The gene calls are TRBV7-9 and TRBJ1-4; tentative D call: TRBD1 (6 bases). CDR3 length: 15 amino acids. In germline, CDR1 is SEHNR, CDR2 FQNEAQ (reference sequence). V gave up 5 bases and J gave up 5 bases, with 15 bases separating them. CDR3 DNA: TGTGCCAGCAGCACCGGACAGTTACGGAATGAAAAACTGTTTTTT. It specifies CASSTGQLRNEKLFF. The full variable domain, in which reference TRBV7-9 and TRBJ1-4 provide the parts outside the CDR3, is DTGVSQNPRHKITKRGQNVTFRCDPISEHNRLYWYRQTLGQGPEFLTYFQNEAQLEKSRLLSDRFSAERPKGSFSTLEIQRTEQGDSAMYLCASSTGQLRNEKLFFGSGTQLSVL.

The genes are TRBV5-1 and TRBJ2-3; 10 bases match TRBD2. The ends lost 4 bases at V and 4 bases at J; junction bases unmatched: 12. Germline loops: CDR1 SGHRS, CDR2 YFSETQ. The CDR3 loop spans 17 amino acids. CDR3 sequence: CASSPRSSGSVADTQYF. The CDR3 nucleotides are TGCGCCAGCAGCCCCAGGTCTAGCGGGAGTGTGGCAGATACGCAGTATTTT.

This sequence joins TRBV6-2 or TRBV6-3 and TRBJ2-5; 8 bases line up with TRBD1. V lost 5 bases to trimming and J lost 5 bases; unmatched junction nucleotides: 10. The CDR3 contains 15 residues. Germline CDR1 MNHEY, CDR2 SVGEGT. This CDR3 reads CASSQSTGVWETQYF. The CDR3 DNA reads as TGTGCCAGCAGTCAATCGACAGGGGTATGGGAGACCCAGTACTTC.

A few counts support this clonotype. The chain carries TRBV27 and TRBJ2-3; D is unclear. The germline V gene encodes CDR1 MNHEY and CDR2 SMNVEV (reference sequence). The CDR3 is 13 amino acids. The V and J ends lost 2 bases and 4 bases respectively, with 7 bases between them. CDR3 residues: CASSLDASDTQYF. The DNA for the CDR3 is TGTGCCAGCAGTTTAGACGCCTCAGATACGCAGTATTTT.

The gene calls are TRBV29-1 and TRBJ2-1, with D perhaps matching TRBD2 (6 bases). From germline, CDR1 is SQVTM and CDR2 ANQGSEA. Between the trimmed V and J ends, which lost 7 bases and 13 bases, there was a span of 20 bases. The CDR3 sequence is 12 residues long. In DNA, the CDR3 is TGCAGCGCTGTCGGGACTCGCCAGCAACAGTTCTTC. It encodes CSAVGTRQQQFF.

This chain uses TRBV24-1 with TRBJ2-1, with D maybe TRBD1 (6 bases). Trimming took off 1 base at V and 1 base at J, with 10 bases between the two ends. The CDR3 has 16 amino acids. CDR1 KGHDR and CDR2 SFDVKD come from the germline V gene. The CDR3 nucleotides are TGTGCCACCAGTGATTTTTCAGGGGCTTCCTACAATGAGCAGTTCTTC. Its protein is CATSDFSGASYNEQFF.

About this clonotype: A clone one base away is much larger, so this may be a read error. The rearrangement uses TRBV12-3 or TRBV12-4 and TRBJ2-5, with no clear D. The better agreement between TRBJ2-1 and the DNA end casts doubt on the J call. The length of the CDR3 is 10 residues. The CDR3 region has the DNA TGTGCCAGCAGATACAATGAGCAGTTCTTC. It encodes CASRYNEQFF.

With respect to this clonotype: The junction departs from the called germline gene at one end, perhaps through a read error. The genes are TRBV18 and TRBJ2-3; TRBD1 is a possible D gene (5 bases). This CDR3 comprises 14 residues. Germline CDR1 KGHSH, CDR2 LQKENI. The CDR3 loop reads CASSPPTVTDTQYF. CDR3 coding DNA: TGCGCCAGCTCACCACCGACAGTCACAGATACGCAGTATTTT.

A note on this clonotype: The junction departs from the called germline gene at one end, perhaps through a read error. V and J are TRBV18 and TRBJ2-1; D not certain. From germline, CDR1 is KGHSH and CDR2 LQKENI. The CDR3 is 15 residues long. CDR3 residues: CASSQGPSSYSEQFF. DNA of the CDR3: TGTGCCAGCTCACAGGGCCCAAGCTCCTACAGTGAGCAGTTCTTC.

The chain employs TRBV27 and TRBJ2-3; the D gene is possibly TRBD1 (6 bases). The CDR3 loop spans 14 amino acids. In germline, CDR1 is MNHEY, CDR2 SMNVEV (reference sequence). Trimming cost V 5 bases and J 1 base, with 10 bases left between them. CDR3 sequence (DNA): TGTGCCAGCAGTCTAAACAGGGGCACAGATACGCAGTATTTT. Translation: CASSLNRGTDTQYF.

There are a few counts of this clonotype. The J gene is TRBJ1-2, the V gene TRBV12-3 or TRBV12-4; no reliable D call. The CDR3 runs 13 residues. V dropped 2 bases and J dropped 9 bases, with 13 bases sitting between them. The CDR3, as DNA: TGTGCCAGCAGTTTAATGACCCGGGGATGCTACACCTTC. This gives the protein CASSLMTRGCYTF.

This clonotype came up a few times. The gene calls are TRBV4-1 and TRBJ2-7, with D unclear. Per germline, CDR1 MGHRA and CDR2 YSYEKL. CDR3 length equals 15 residues. The ends were cut back, 0 bases at V and 4 bases at J, with 13 bases in the middle. CDR3 protein: CASSQELPSLYEQYF. CDR3 DNA: TGCGCCAGCAGCCAAGAATTACCATCTTTATACGAGCAGTACTTC.

V is TRBV20-1 and J is TRBJ1-5; D remains ambiguous. Germline V gene lookup returns CDR1 DFQATT and CDR2 SNEGSKA (reference sequence). The V end lost 3 bases, the J end lost 2 bases, and 11 bases lay between the germline ends. CDR3 size: 14 residues. In nucleotides, the CDR3 is TGCAGTGCTAGGGGAAAGGTCGGCAATCAGCCCCAGCATTTT. It translates to CSARGKVGNQPQHF.

About this clonotype: The junction differs from germline at one of its ends, possibly a read error. The V and J genes are TRBV28 and TRBJ2-3, with unresolved D. Per the germline V gene, CDR1 is MDHEN and CDR2 is SYDVKM. The CDR3 contains 14 residues. CDR3 sequence (DNA): TGTGCCGGCAGTCTTTCTGGGGTTCCAGATACGCAGTATTTT. This codes for CAGSLSGVPDTQYF.

This sequence joins TRBV2 and TRBJ2-1, with 10 bases matching TRBD2. Unmatched junction bases numbered 5, after V lost 11 bases and J lost 7 bases. Germline loops: CDR1 SNHLY, CDR2 FYNNEI. The CDR3 totals 12 residues. CDR3 residues: CAPWTSGNEQFF. CDR3 sequence (DNA): TGTGCCCCCTGGACTAGCGGAAATGAGCAGTTCTTC.

This clonotype occurred once. The chain links TRBV5-1 to TRBJ2-6; D unresolved. V dropped 0 bases and J dropped 2 bases, with 6 bases sitting between them. This CDR3 spans 15 amino acids. Germline V CDR1 and CDR2: SGHRS, YFSETQ. The CDR3 nucleotides read TGCGCCAGCAGCTTGGTTGCAACTGGGGCCAACGTCCTGACTTTC. Its translation is CASSLVATGANVLTF.

Concerning this clonotype: The germline gene is not matched at one end of the junction; a read error may be the cause. The chain couples TRBV12-3 or TRBV12-4 to TRBJ2-3, with D maybe TRBD2 (5 bases). The length of the CDR3 is 13 residues. The CDR3 here is CASSLTSISTQSF. CDR3 nucleotides: TGTGCCAGCAGCCTAACTAGTATTTCGACGCAGTCTTTT.